These T cell receptor beta chains were read from a single sample in a study of shared clonotypes between healthy human individuals. Profiled with immunoSEQ multiplex PCR; TCRdb holds only in-frame clones, not every one. The table lists about 460,000 clones, roughly 80% of them singletons, with more than 10% in the top ten. The specimen sequenced was PBMCs. All receptors derive from a woman in her thirties or forties in good health. Some clones in this sample may be carry-over from other donors' samples. CDR3s include the opening cysteine and the closing phenylalanine or tryptophan. A D gene is named only where the DNA matches it firmly. Part of the rows lack a size; the others show once, few, many or a class for expanded clones.

cdr3_length clone_size d_call j_call v_call cdr3_aa cdr3_nt
14 - TRBD2 TRBJ2-7 TRBV11-2 CASSFAGGTYEQYF TGTGCCAGCAGCTTTGCGGGAGGTACCTACGAGCAGTACTTC
14 few TRBD1 TRBJ1-5 TRBV29-1 CSVATGTGDQPQHF TGCAGCGTTGCCACCGGGACAGGGGATCAGCCCCAGCATTTT
13 - - TRBJ2-7 TRBV7-9 CASSVGGSYEQYF TGTGCCAGCTCCGTAGGGGGTAGCTACGAGCAGTACTTC
14 - - TRBJ2-1 TRBV27 CASSFIGAYNEQFF TGTGCCAGCAGTTTCATCGGAGCTTACAATGAGCAGTTCTTC
16 - TRBD2 TRBJ2-1 TRBV5-1 CASSLASGRLYNEQFF TGCGCCAGCAGCTTGGCTAGCGGGAGACTCTACAATGAGCAGTTCTTC
15 - - TRBJ1-4 TRBV7-2 CASSLARGLREKLFF TGTGCCAGCAGCTTAGCCAGGGGACTACGTGAAAAACTGTTTTTT
15 - TRBD2 TRBJ2-2 TRBV2 CASSGGTSGTGELFF TGTGCCAGCAGTGGCGGGACTAGCGGCACCGGGGAGCTGTTTTTT
17 many - TRBJ2-7 TRBV10-2 CASSEALGWAGTYEQYF TGCGCCAGCAGTGAGGCCCTGGGGTGGGCGGGAACCTACGAGCAGTACTTC
13 - - TRBJ1-2 TRBV7-3 CASSLAGDYGYTF TGTGCCAGCAGCTTGGCAGGAGACTATGGCTACACCTTC
14 - TRBD1 TRBJ2-2 TRBV28 CASKRSGGTGELFF TGTGCCAGCAAGAGATCAGGGGGCACCGGGGAGCTGTTTTTT
15 - - TRBJ2-1 TRBV28 CASSPTAWGNNEQFF TGTGCCAGCAGCCCGACAGCTTGGGGGAACAATGAGCAGTTCTTC
17 once - TRBJ1-5 TRBV7-2 CASSLHGAPGPNQPQHF TGTGCCAGCAGCTTGCACGGGGCTCCCGGCCCGAATCAGCCCCAGCATTTT
16 - TRBD2 TRBJ2-5 TRBV5-4 CASSLAGGLALETQYF TGTGCCAGCAGCTTGGCCGGGGGACTAGCGCTGGAGACCCAGTACTTC
17 - TRBD1 TRBJ1-5 TRBV5-5 CASSLRQGTLSNQPQHF TGTGCCAGCAGCTTGAGACAGGGGACCCTTAGCAATCAGCCCCAGCATTTT
17 - - TRBJ2-1 TRBV5-1 CASSLRSLAEIYNEQFF TGCGCCAGCAGCTTGCGCTCGTTGGCAGAAATCTACAATGAGCAGTTCTTC
14 - TRBD2 TRBJ2-5 TRBV6-5 CASSYSPREGTQYF TGTGCCAGCAGTTACTCGCCCCGGGAGGGGACCCAGTACTTC
17 - TRBD2 TRBJ2-2 TRBV5-1 CASSLGTSGRFTGELFF TGCGCCAGCAGCCTAGGGACTAGCGGGAGGTTCACCGGGGAGCTGTTTTTT
13 - - TRBJ2-1 TRBV7-3 CASSLIRGNEQFF TGTGCCAGCAGCTTAATTCGGGGGAATGAGCAGTTCTTC
15 many - TRBJ2-2 TRBV6-4 CASSDSAVNTGELFF TGTGCCAGCAGTGACTCGGCAGTGAACACCGGGGAGCTGTTTTTT